The 14 T cell receptor beta chains below were found in one sample sequenced in a study of blood T cell repertoires in COVID-19. TCRdb's copy holds only in-frame clones and misses some; the assay was immunoSEQ multiplex PCR. The table shows approximately 250,000 clones, with approximately 80% occurring only once. The material sequenced was peripheral blood. The origin of the receptors is a woman aged 45-65 years with acute or convalescent COVID-19.

The chain joins TRBV19 to TRBJ2-2; D is perhaps TRBD2 (6 bases). Looked up from germline, CDR1 is LNHDA and CDR2 is SQIVND (reference sequence). CDR3 length equals 13 residues. V was trimmed by 6 bases and J by 4 bases, leaving 9 bases between them. CDR3 sequence (DNA): TGTGCCAGTAGAGGGCGGGGCACCGGGGAGCTGTTTTTT. Its protein is CASRGRGTGELFF.

The J gene is TRBJ2-7, the V gene TRBV25-1; TRBD2 matches at 10 bases. V lost 8 bases, J lost 2 bases, and 6 bases stayed unmatched. CDR3 size: 14 residues. Germline loops: CDR1 MGHDK, CDR2 SYGVNS. The CDR3 DNA is TGTGCCAGCTTAGGACTAGCGGAACCCTACGAGCAGTACTTC. Translating gives CASLGLAEPYEQYF.

The CDR3 DNA follows: TGTGCCAGCAGCAAAAAAAAACTCATGTTCTTC. It is translated as CASSKKKLMFF. This sequence joins TRBV21-1 and TRBJ2-1; the D segment call TRBD2 is taken from the table without a DNA check. TRBV21-1 is shown as a pseudogene. The CDR3 has 11 residues.

The chain has TRBV28 and TRBJ2-3, with 8 bases matching TRBD2. The CDR3 spans 11 residues. Germline V gene sequence: CDR1 MDHEN, CDR2 SYDVKM. This CDR3 reads CGTGGPDTQYF. CDR3 sequence (DNA): TGTGGGACGGGGGGGCCAGATACGCAGTATTTT.

The genes are TRBV29-1 and TRBJ2-2; 8 bases are shared with TRBD2. The CDR3 sequence is 14 residues long. V was pared by 4 bases and J by 0 bases, with 1 base of the junction left unmatched. Germline V gene sequence: CDR1 SQVTM, CDR2 ANQGSEA. CDR3 residues: CSVGRGANTGELFF. The CDR3 bases are TGCAGCGTTGGGCGGGGGGCGAACACCGGGGAGCTGTTTTTT.

The sample holds a few counts of this clone. The chain recombines TRBV7-8 with TRBJ2-7; no clear D. The length of the CDR3 is 15 residues. The germline gives CDR1 SGHVS, CDR2 FQNEAQ. V was clipped by 5 bases and J by 0 bases, with 14 bases between them. CDR3 in DNA: TGTGCCAGCAGCGAGAGGATAGACCTCTCCTACGAGCAGTACTTC. Its translation is CASSERIDLSYEQYF.

The chain couples TRBV6-5 to TRBJ1-1; D is possibly TRBD1 (6 bases). The CDR3 length is 13 residues. Germline V lookup: CDR1 MNHEY, CDR2 SVGAGI. Trimming removed 5 bases from V and 3 bases from J, with 10 bases in between. The CDR3 DNA reads as TGTGCCAGCAGTCCACGGACAGACACTGAAGCTTTCTTT. Translation gives CASSPRTDTEAFF.

The count of this clone is one. This chain links TRBV15 with TRBJ2-3, with a weak D call TRBD2 (5 bases). The CDR3 loop spans 15 amino acids. Trimming took off 1 base at V and 2 bases at J, with 10 bases between the two ends. Germline values: CDR1 LNHNV, CDR2 YYDKDF (reference sequence). The CDR3 nucleotides read TGTGCCACCAGCAGAGGAACGGGGTTCACAGATACGCAGTATTTT. Its protein product is CATSRGTGFTDTQYF.

This sequence joins TRBV7-2 and TRBJ2-2, with 7 positions matching TRBD2. The germline V gene encodes CDR1 SGHTA and CDR2 FQGNSA. With 3 bases clipped from V and 4 bases from J, the junction kept 5 bases outside the gene matches. The CDR3 length is 15 residues. In DNA, the CDR3 is TGTGCCAGCAGCTTCAGGGCGGGAGTCACCGGGGAGCTGTTTTTT. Translated, it gives CASSFRAGVTGELFF.

The genes are TRBV6-6 and TRBJ1-1; TRBD1 aligns across 7 bases. V gave up 0 bases and J gave up 1 base; unmatched junction bases: 2. Germline loops: CDR1 MNHNY, CDR2 SVGAGI (reference sequence). CDR3 length: 15 residues. For the CDR3, the DNA is TGTGCCAGCAGTTACTCGGGGACAGAGAACACTGAAGCTTTCTTT. Translated, it gives CASSYSGTENTEAFF.

The rearrangement links TRBV15 to TRBJ1-2; TRBD1 is a possible D gene (6 bases). Trimming took 1 base from V and 4 from J, leaving 10 bases between them. CDR3 length equals 14 residues. CDR1 and CDR2 from the germline V gene are LNHNV and YYDKDF (reference sequence). CDR3 bases: TGTGCCACCAGCAGAGGTAGGACAGTCTATGGCTACACCTTC. Translated, it gives CATSRGRTVYGYTF.

The V call is TRBV24-1, the J call TRBJ2-1; 13 bases agree with TRBD2. Germline CDR1 KGHDR, CDR2 SFDVKD. Unmatched junction bases numbered 8, after V lost 4 bases and J lost 9 bases. This CDR3 has 16 residues. Here the CDR3 reads CATSDPTSGRSVEQFF. CDR3 coding DNA: TGTGCCACCAGTGACCCGACTAGCGGGAGGTCGGTTGAGCAGTTCTTC.

J is TRBJ1-2 and V is TRBV28, with D maybe TRBD1 (5 bases). Germline V gene sequence: CDR1 MDHEN, CDR2 SYDVKM. V lost 3 bases to trimming and J lost 6 bases, with 17 bases between them. The CDR3 consists of 15 residues. CDR3: CASSLGPGGIDGYTF. The CDR3 DNA reads TGTGCCAGCAGTTTGGGGCCGGGAGGTATCGATGGCTACACCTTC.

The V and J genes are TRBV6-1 and TRBJ2-2; no definite D call. Germline V gene lookup returns CDR1 MNHNS and CDR2 SASEGT. The CDR3 spans 13 residues. V was clipped by 1 base and J by 5 bases, with 5 bases between them. The CDR3 nucleotides read TGTGCCAGCAGTGAAGACTGGACCGGGGAGCTGTTTTTT. This translates into CASSEDWTGELFF.